A single T cell receptor (beta chain) is shown here with its context. The entry originates in a study of blood T cell repertoires in COVID-19. This CDR3 is built from 13 residues. The germline V gene encodes CDR1 MNHNS and CDR2 SASEGT. The V end was cut by 0 bases, the J end by 3 bases, with 6 bases between. Generated by immunoSEQ multiplex PCR, the TCRdb table keeps only in-frame clones and is missing some. This sample has approximately 300,000 clones, with 90% found just once. This TCR was sampled from a woman aged 25 to 39 with COVID-19, enrolled during active disease. The chain has TRBV6-1 and TRBJ2-7, with a tentative D call TRBD1 (5 bases). The source material was peripheral blood. As DNA, the CDR3 is TGTGCCAGCAGTGAAGCAGGGGACTACGAGCAGTACTTC. Its translation is CASSEAGDYEQYF.